This TCR beta chain came from a study of beta chain features in type 1 diabetes. Turning to the study itself: What patients shared with healthy donors was a similar profile of age, gender and cell yields.

Sequenced material consisted of expressed TCRB transcripts (all of the isolated RNA was reverse transcribed). Sequencing used immunoSEQ multiplex PCR; TCRdb keeps in-frame clones, though not all of them. Of 400,000 to 450,000 clones in the sample, approximately 13% were seen once. Study conclusions and caveats: The similarity of naive, central memory and Treg TCRB repertoires appeared greater among patients than among healthy donors. Cells carrying high TCR expression could end up over-represented when cDNA is sequenced.

This clone occurred a few times. Its target is unknown. The source is a man aged 25 to 40 in good health. The source material was naive CD4+ T cells from blood.

CDR3 in amino acids: CASSYALAVTDTQYF. DNA of the CDR3: TGTGCCAGCAGTTACGCGCTAGCGGTCACAGATACGCAGTATTTT. The V call is TRBV6-5, the J call TRBJ2-3; 7 nucleotides agree with TRBD2. CDR1 and CDR2 from the germline V gene are MNHEY and SVGAGI. V shed 2 bases, J shed 2 bases, and the junction held 4 bases outside the gene matches. The CDR3 spans 15 residues.